The TCR beta chain under discussion was sequenced for a study of cytotoxic CD8 clonotypes in ibrutinib-treated CLL. Per germline, CDR1 ENHRY and CDR2 SYGVKD. V was shortened by 8 bases and J by 2 bases, with 7 bases between the two germline ends. The CDR3 is 13 residues long. Profiling relied on immunoSEQ multiplex PCR, and the TCRdb table lists in-frame clones only, not all of them. The table includes approximately 32,000 clones, approximately 45% detected once. This chain connects TRBV10-3 to TRBJ2-6; tentatively, D is TRBD1 (5 bases). The source of this sequence is a human donor with chronic lymphocytic leukemia. The material sequenced was PBMCs, taken before ibrutinib treatment. The chain's CDR3 is CAIQGTGANVLTF. CDR3 sequence (DNA): TGTGCCATCCAGGGTACTGGGGCCAACGTCCTGACTTTC.